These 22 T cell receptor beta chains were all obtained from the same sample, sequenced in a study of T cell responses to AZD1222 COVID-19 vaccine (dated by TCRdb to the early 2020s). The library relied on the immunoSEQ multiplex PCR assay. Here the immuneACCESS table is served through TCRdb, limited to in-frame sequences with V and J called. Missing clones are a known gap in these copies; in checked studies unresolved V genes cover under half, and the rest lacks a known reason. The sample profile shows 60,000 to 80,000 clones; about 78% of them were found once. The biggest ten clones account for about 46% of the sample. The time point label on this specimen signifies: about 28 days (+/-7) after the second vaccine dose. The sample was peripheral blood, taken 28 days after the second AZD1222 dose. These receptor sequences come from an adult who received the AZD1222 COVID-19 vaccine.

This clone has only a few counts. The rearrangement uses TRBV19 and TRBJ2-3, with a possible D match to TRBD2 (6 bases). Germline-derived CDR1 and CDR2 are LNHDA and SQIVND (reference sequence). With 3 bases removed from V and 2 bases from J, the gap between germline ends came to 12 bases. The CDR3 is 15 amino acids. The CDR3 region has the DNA TGTGCCAGTAGTATGATACTAGCAATCACAGATACGCAGTATTTT. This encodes CASSMILAITDTQYF.

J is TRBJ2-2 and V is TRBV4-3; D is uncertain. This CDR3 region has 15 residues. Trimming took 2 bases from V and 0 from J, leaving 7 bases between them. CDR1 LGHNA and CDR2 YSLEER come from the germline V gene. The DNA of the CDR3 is TGCGCCAGCAGCCAACAGGTTACGAACACCGGGGAGCTGTTTTTT. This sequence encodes CASSQQVTNTGELFF.

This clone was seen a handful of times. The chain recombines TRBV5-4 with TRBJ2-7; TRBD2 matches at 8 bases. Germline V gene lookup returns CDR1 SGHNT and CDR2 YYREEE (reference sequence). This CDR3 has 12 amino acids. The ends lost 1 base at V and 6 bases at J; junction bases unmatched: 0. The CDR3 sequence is CASSLRGGEQYF. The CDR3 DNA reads TGTGCCAGCAGCTTGCGGGGGGGCGAGCAGTACTTC.

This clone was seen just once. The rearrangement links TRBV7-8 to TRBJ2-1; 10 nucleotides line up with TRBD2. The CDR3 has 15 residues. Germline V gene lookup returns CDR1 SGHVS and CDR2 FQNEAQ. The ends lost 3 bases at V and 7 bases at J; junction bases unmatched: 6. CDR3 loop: CASSFPGTSVNEQFF. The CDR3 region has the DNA TGTGCCAGCAGCTTTCCCGGGACTAGCGTTAATGAGCAGTTCTTC.

The chain's CDR3 is CASSQPGGRGETQYF. The CDR3 DNA reads as TGTGCCAGCAGCCAACCGGGGGGGAGAGGAGAGACCCAGTACTTC. The rearrangement links TRBV4-2 to TRBJ2-5; 8 bases agree with TRBD2. Germline V lookup: CDR1 LGHNA, CDR2 YNFKEQ. The V and J ends lost 2 bases and 4 bases, in that order; junction bases with no gene match: 6. The CDR3 totals 15 residues.

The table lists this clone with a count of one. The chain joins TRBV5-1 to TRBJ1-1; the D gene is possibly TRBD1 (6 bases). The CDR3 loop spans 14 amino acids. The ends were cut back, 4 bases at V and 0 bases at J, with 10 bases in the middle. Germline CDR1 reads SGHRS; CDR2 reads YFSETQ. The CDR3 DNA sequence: TGCGCCAGCAGCCCGGGGGCCATGAACACTGAAGCTTTCTTT. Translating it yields CASSPGAMNTEAFF.

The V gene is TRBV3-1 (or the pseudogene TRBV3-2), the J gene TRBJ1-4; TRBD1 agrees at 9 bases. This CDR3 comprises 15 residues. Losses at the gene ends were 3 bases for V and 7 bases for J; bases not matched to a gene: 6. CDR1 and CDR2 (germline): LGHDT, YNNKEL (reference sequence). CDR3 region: CASSHRGTGTEKLFF. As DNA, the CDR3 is TGTGCCAGCAGCCACCGAGGGACAGGGACTGAAAAACTGTTTTTT.

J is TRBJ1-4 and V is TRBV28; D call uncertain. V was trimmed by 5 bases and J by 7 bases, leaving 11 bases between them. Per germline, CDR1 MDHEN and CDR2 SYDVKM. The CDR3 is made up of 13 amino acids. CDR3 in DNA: TGTGCCAGCAGTCCCTACTTGGGTGAAAAACTGTTTTTT. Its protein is CASSPYLGEKLFF.

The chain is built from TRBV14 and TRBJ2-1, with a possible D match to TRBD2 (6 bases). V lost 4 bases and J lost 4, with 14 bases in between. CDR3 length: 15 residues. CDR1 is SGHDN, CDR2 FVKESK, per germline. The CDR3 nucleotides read TGTGCCAGCAGCCCCTCATCAGGGACTTACAATGAGCAGTTCTTC. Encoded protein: CASSPSSGTYNEQFF.

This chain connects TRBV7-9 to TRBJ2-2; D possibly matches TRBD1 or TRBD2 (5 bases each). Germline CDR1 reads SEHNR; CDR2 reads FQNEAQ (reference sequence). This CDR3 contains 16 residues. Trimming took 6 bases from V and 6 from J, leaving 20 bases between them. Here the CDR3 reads CASRSPGPSTPGELFF. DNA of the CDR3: TGTGCCAGCAGGTCACCGGGACCGTCTACACCCGGGGAGCTGTTTTTT. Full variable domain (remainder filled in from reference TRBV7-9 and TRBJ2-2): DTGVSQNPRHKITKRGQNVTFRCDPISEHNRLYWYRQTLGQGPEFLTYFQNEAQLEKSRLLSDRFSAERPKGSFSTLEIQRTEQGDSAMYLCASRSPGPSTPGELFFGEGSRLTVL.

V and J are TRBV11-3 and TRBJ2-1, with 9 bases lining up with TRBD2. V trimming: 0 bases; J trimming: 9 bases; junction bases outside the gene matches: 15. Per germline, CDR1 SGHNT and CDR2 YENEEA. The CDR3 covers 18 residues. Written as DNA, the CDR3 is TGTGCCAGCAGCTTAGATCCCCTGGCTAGCGGGGCAGTTGGTGAGCAGTTCTTC. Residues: CASSLDPLASGAVGEQFF.

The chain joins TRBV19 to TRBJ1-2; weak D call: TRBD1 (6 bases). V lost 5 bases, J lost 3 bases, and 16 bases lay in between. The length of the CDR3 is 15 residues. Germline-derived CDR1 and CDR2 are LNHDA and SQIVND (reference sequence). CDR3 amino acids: CASSPYRAGDYGYTF. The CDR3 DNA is TGTGCCAGTAGTCCTTACAGGGCCGGGGACTATGGCTACACCTTC. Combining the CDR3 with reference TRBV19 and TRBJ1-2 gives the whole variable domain DGGITQSPKYLFRKEGQNVTLSCEQNLNHDAMYWYRQDPGQGLRLIYYSQIVNDFQKGDIAEGYSVSREKKESFPLTVTSAQKNPTAFYLCASSPYRAGDYGYTFGSGTRLTVV.

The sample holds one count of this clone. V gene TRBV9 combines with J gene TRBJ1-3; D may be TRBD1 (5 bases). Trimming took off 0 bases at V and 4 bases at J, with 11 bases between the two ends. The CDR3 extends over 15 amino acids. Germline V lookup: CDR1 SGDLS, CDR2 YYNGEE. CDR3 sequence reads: CASSVEVNRGNTIYF. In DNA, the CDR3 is TGTGCCAGCAGCGTAGAAGTGAACAGGGGAAACACCATATATTTT.

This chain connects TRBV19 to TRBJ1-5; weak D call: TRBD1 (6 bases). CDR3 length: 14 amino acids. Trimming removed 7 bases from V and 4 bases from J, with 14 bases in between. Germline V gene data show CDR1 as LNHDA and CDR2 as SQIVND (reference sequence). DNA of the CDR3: TGTGCCAGTACCCCGACAGGAACGAATCAGCCCCAGCATTTT. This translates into CASTPTGTNQPQHF.

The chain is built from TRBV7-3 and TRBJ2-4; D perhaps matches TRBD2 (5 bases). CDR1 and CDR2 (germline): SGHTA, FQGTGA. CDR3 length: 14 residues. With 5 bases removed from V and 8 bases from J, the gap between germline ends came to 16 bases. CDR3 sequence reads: CASSVGEGSDIQYF. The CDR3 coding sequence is TGTGCCAGCAGCGTAGGCGAGGGTTCGGACATTCAGTACTTC.

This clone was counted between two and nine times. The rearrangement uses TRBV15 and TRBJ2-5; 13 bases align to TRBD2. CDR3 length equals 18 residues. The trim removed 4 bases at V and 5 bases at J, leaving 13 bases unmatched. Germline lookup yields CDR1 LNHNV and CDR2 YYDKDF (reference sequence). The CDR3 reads CATSTDSRTSGGWETQYF. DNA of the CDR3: TGTGCCACCAGCACCGATTCTCGGACTAGCGGGGGATGGGAGACCCAGTACTTC.

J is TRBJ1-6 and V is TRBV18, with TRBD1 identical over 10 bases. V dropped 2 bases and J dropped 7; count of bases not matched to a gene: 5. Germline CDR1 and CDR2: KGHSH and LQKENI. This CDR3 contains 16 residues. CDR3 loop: CASSPRGQGWNSPLHF. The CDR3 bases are TGTGCCAGCTCACCAAGGGGACAGGGGTGGAATTCACCCCTCCACTTT.

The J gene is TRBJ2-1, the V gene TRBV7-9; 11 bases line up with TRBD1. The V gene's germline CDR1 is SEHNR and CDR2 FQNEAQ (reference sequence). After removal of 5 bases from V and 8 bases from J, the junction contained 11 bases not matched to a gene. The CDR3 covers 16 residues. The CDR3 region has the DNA TGTGCCAGCAGCCCCCGCCGGGACAGGGGGTTACATGAGCAGTTCTTC. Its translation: CASSPRRDRGLHEQFF.

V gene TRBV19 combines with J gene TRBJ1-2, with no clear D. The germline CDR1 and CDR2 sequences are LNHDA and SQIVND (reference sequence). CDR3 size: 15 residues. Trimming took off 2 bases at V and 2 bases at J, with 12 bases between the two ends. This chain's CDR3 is CASSIMARSNYGYTF. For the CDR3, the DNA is TGTGCCAGTAGTATAATGGCGAGATCGAACTATGGCTACACCTTC.

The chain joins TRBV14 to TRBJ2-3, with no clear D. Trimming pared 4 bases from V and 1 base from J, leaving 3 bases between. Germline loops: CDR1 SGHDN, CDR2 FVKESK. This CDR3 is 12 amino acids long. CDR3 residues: CASSPGTDTQYF. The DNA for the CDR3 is TGTGCCAGCAGCCCGGGCACAGATACGCAGTATTTT.

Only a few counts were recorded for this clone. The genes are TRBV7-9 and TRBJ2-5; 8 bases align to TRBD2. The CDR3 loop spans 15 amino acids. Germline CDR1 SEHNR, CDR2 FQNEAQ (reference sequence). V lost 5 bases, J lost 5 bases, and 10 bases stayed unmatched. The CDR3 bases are TGTGCCAGCAGCGAGCGGGAGCTGGTTGGGGAGACCCAGTACTTC. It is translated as CASSERELVGETQYF. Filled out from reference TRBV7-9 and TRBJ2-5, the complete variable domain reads DTGVSQNPRHKITKRGQNVTFRCDPISEHNRLYWYRQTLGQGPEFLTYFQNEAQLEKSRLLSDRFSAERPKGSFSTLEIQRTEQGDSAMYLCASSERELVGETQYFGPGTRLLVL.

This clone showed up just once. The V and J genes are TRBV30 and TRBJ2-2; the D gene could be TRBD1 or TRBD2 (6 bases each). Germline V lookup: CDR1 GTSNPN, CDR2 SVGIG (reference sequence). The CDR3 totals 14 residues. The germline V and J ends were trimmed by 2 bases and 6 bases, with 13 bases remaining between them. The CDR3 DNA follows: TGTGCCTGGAGTAGGGACTCAGGGGCCGGGGAGCTGTTTTTT. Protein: CAWSRDSGAGELFF. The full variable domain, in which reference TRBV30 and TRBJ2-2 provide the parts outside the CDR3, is SQTIHQWPATLVQPVGSPLSLECTVEGTSNPNLYWYRQAAGRGLQLLFYSVGIGQISSEVPQNLSASRPQDRQFILSSKKLLLSDSGFYLCAWSRDSGAGELFFGEGSRLTVL.